This T cell receptor (beta chain) was observed in a study of naive and memory T cell subsets. Study outcomes and limitations: A few larger clonotypes appeared in naive repertoires, especially CD8, possibly memory cells re-expressing CD45RA. In naive cells, over 85% of TCR sequences were seen only once.

V dropped 2 bases and J dropped 16 bases, with 14 bases sitting between them. The V gene's germline CDR1 is MNHEY and CDR2 SVGEGT. The CDR3 contains 12 residues. Sequential positive selection took CD4 T cells first, then CD8 T cells. The beta constant-region primer was an equimolar mix of two oligonucleotides covering TRBC1 and TRBC2. Nested alpha and beta constant-region primers with the SP2 primer drove four PCR rounds on ligated cDNA. A 12-nucleotide UMI and the SP2 primer were added to the cDNA 3' end by oligonucleotide ligation. Each CDR3 protein gets one entry after TCRdb re-called the UMI-ligation and nested PCR reads with MiXCR. The sample includes approximately 100,000 distinct CDR3 sequences, roughly 15% of them seen just once. This clonotype has ten or more counts. Its antigen is unknown.

The sequenced sample was naive CD8+ T cells from blood. The receptor comes from a human donor in good health. The chain carries TRBV6-2 or TRBV6-3 and TRBJ2-2; no definite D call. CDR3 sequence reads: CASSYPDPIQFF. In DNA form, the CDR3 reads TGTGCCAGCAGTTACCCGGACCCGATTCAGTTTTTT.